The 2 T cell receptor beta chains presented below share a single source sample, sequenced in a study of response to subunit inactivated influenza vaccine. In TCRdb, the RT-PCR reads were re-called with MiXCR into one record per CDR3 protein. The sample lists over 400,000 distinct CDR3 sequences; 10% to 11% were seen once. The sequencing used PBMCs from blood, collected 40 to 50 days after vaccination. Receptors were obtained from a man aged 50 or older who received an inactivated influenza vaccine.

This clonotype came up a few times. The chain recombines TRBV28 with TRBJ2-6, with a tentative D call TRBD1 (5 bases). Germline CDR1 and CDR2: MDHEN and SYDVKM. The CDR3 contains 19 residues. V lost 3 bases and J lost 0, with 18 bases in between. CDR3 coding DNA: TGTGCCAGCAGTTTCAGCGTAATACCAGGGATCTCTGGGGCCAACGTCCTGACTTTC. As protein: CASSFSVIPGISGANVLTF.

This clonotype was recorded at least ten times. The rearrangement uses TRBV28 and TRBJ2-7; 11 nucleotides agree with TRBD2. CDR1 is MDHEN, CDR2 SYDVKM, per germline. The CDR3 has 15 residues. V was pared by 4 bases and J by 0 bases, with 2 bases of the junction left unmatched. CDR3 nucleotide sequence: TGTGCCAGCAGTTGGGGGACTAGCGGCTCCTACGAGCAGTACTTC. It yields the protein CASSWGTSGSYEQYF.